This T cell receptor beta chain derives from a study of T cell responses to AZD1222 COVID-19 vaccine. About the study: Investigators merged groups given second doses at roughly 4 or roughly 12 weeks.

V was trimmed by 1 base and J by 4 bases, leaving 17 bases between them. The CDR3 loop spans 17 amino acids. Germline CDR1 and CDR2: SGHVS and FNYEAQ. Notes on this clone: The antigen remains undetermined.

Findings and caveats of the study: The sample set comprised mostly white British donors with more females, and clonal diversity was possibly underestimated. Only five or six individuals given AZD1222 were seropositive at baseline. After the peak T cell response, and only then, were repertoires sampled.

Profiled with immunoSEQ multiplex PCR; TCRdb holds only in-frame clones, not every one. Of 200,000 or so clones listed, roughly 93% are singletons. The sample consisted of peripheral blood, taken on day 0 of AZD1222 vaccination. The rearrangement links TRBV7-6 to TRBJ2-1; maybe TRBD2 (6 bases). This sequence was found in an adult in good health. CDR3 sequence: CASSLVGGAGAYNEQFF. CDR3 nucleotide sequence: TGTGCCAGCAGCTTAGTAGGAGGGGCAGGAGCGTACAATGAGCAGTTCTTC. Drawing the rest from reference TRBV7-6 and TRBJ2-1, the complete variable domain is GAGVSQSPRYKVTKRGQDVALRCDPISGHVSLYWYRQALGQGPEFLTYFNYEAQQDKSGLPNDRFSAERPEGSISTLTIQRTEQRDSAMYRCASSLVGGAGAYNEQFFGPGTRLTVL.